Shown below are 25 T cell receptor beta chains from a single sample sequenced in a study of blood T cell repertoires in COVID-19. Sequencing was performed with immunoSEQ multiplex PCR; in TCRdb, only in-frame clones are kept and a portion is missing. The sample includes around 25,000 clones, around 70% of them seen just once. The sample taken for sequencing was peripheral blood. The receptor source for this set is a woman at least 80 years old with acute or convalescent COVID-19.

For the CDR3, the DNA is TGTGCCATCTGGGAGGGCGAGCAGTACTTC. This translates into CAIWEGEQYF. The J gene is TRBJ2-7, the V gene TRBV6-5, with TRBD2 identical over 7 bases. J gave up 6 bases and V 10 bases, and 3 bases lay outside the gene matches. The CDR3 length is 10 residues. Looked up from germline, CDR1 is MNHEY and CDR2 is SVGAGI.

This clone came up once. The V gene is TRBV28, the J gene TRBJ1-2; D uncertain. With 5 bases removed from V and 5 bases from J, the gap between germline ends came to 6 bases. Germline V gives CDR1 MDHEN, CDR2 SYDVKM. The CDR3 consists of 11 residues. The CDR3 loop reads CASSLQYGYTF. Written as DNA, the CDR3 is TGTGCCAGCAGTCTCCAGTATGGCTACACCTTC.

The V call is TRBV20-1, the J call TRBJ1-5, with D perhaps matching TRBD1 (6 bases). This CDR3 spans 15 amino acids. The V gene lost 3 bases and the J gene lost 2 bases, with 14 bases spanning the gap. CDR1 and CDR2 (germline): DFQATT, SNEGSKA (reference sequence). CDR3 loop: CSASYVRGRNQPQHF. In DNA form, the CDR3 reads TGCAGTGCTAGTTATGTCAGGGGACGCAATCAGCCCCAGCATTTT.

This chain uses TRBV12-5 with TRBJ1-1, with TRBD1 matching over 9 bases. The V segment lost 5 bases and the J segment 5 bases; nucleotides outside the gene matches: 9. This CDR3 is built from 15 residues. Per germline, CDR1 LGHNT and CDR2 FRNRAP. The CDR3 loop reads CASGLSTGGDTEAFF. The DNA for the CDR3 is TGTGCTAGTGGTCTCTCGACAGGGGGAGATACTGAAGCTTTCTTT.

The chain links TRBV19 to TRBJ1-4; no firm D call. Trimming took 3 bases from V and 4 from J, leaving 9 bases between them. The germline V gene has CDR1 LNHDA and CDR2 SQIVND (reference sequence). CDR3 size: 14 residues. Here the CDR3 reads CASSIGGLNEKLFF. Here the CDR3 DNA reads TGTGCCAGTAGTATTGGAGGTCTTAATGAAAAACTGTTTTTT.

The chain has TRBV12-5 and TRBJ1-3; 8 nucleotides align to TRBD1. With V trimmed by 2 bases and J by 2 bases, 8 bases remained unmatched. This CDR3 has 17 residues. CDR1 is LGHNT, CDR2 FRNRAP, per germline. CDR3 nucleotide sequence: TGTGCTAGTGGTTTGTCTCGGGACAGGAATACTGGAAACACCATATATTTT. This codes for CASGLSRDRNTGNTIYF. Using reference TRBV12-5 and TRBJ1-3 for the parts outside the CDR3, the full variable domain is DARVTQTPRHKVTEMGQEVTMRCQPILGHNTVFWYRQTMMQGLELLAYFRNRAPLDDSGMPKDRFSAEMPDATLATLKIQPSEPRDSAVYFCASGLSRDRNTGNTIYFGEGSWLTVV.

The chain uses TRBV7-9 and TRBJ2-1; TRBD1 agrees at 10 bases. Trimming at V came to 1 base and at J to 0 bases, leaving 3 bases not matched to a gene. This CDR3 comprises 17 residues. Per the germline V gene, CDR1 is SEHNR and CDR2 is FQNEAQ (reference sequence). The CDR3 region has the DNA TGTGCCAGCAGCTTAGGGAGGACAGGGGGCTCCTACAATGAGCAGTTCTTC. Protein sequence: CASSLGRTGGSYNEQFF. Complete variable domain (other parts from reference TRBV7-9 and TRBJ2-1): DTGVSQNPRHKITKRGQNVTFRCDPISEHNRLYWYRQTLGQGPEFLTYFQNEAQLEKSRLLSDRFSAERPKGSFSTLEIQRTEQGDSAMYLCASSLGRTGGSYNEQFFGPGTRLTVL.

The J gene is TRBJ1-3, the V gene TRBV3-1 (or the pseudogene TRBV3-2), with 7 bases matching TRBD1. This CDR3 has 16 residues. The V gene end was trimmed by 4 bases and the J gene end by 2 bases; junction bases not matched to a gene: 8. CDR1 is LGHDT, CDR2 YNNKEL, per germline (reference sequence). CDR3 residues: CASSRGGQIAGNTIYF. CDR3 nucleotide sequence: TGTGCCAGCAGCCGAGGGGGACAGATCGCTGGAAACACCATATATTTT.

The V and J genes are TRBV25-1 and TRBJ2-1; weak D call: TRBD2 (6 bases). V was shortened by 2 bases and J by 15 bases, with 20 bases between the two germline ends. The length of the CDR3 is 14 residues. CDR1 and CDR2 (germline): MGHDK, SYGVNS. In DNA form, the CDR3 reads TGTGCCAGCAGTGAAAGGGCCGGGGGTACGAGCCGGTTCTTC. Amino acid sequence: CASSERAGGTSRFF.

The chain recombines TRBV29-1 with TRBJ1-1; 12 bases match TRBD1. V was clipped by 6 bases and J by 4 bases; unmatched bases: 3. The length of the CDR3 is 13 residues. CDR1 and CDR2 (germline): SQVTM, ANQGSEA. CDR3 DNA sequence: TGCAGCGTGGGGGGACAGGGGGCCACTGAAGCTTTCTTT. The encoded protein is CSVGGQGATEAFF.

This clone showed up just once. The chain combines TRBV2 with TRBJ1-4; D is possibly TRBD1 (6 bases). This CDR3 has 15 residues. Trimming shortened V by 5 bases and J by 7 bases, and 17 bases separated the two germline ends. Germline CDR1 SNHLY, CDR2 FYNNEI. CDR3 coding DNA: TGTGCCAGCAGTCTCCGGGGCCCCAGGGGTGAAAAACTGTTTTTT. It yields the protein CASSLRGPRGEKLFF.

This clone has just one count. This sequence joins TRBV3-1 (or the pseudogene TRBV3-2) and TRBJ2-7; TRBD1 agrees at 7 bases. Germline CDR1 is LGHDT and CDR2 is YNNKEL (reference sequence). Trimming at V came to 3 bases and at J to 6 bases, leaving 5 bases not matched to a gene. The CDR3 sequence is 13 residues long. The CDR3 DNA reads as TGTGCCAGCAGCCAGGCCTGGACAGGCGAGCAGTACTTC. Its translation: CASSQAWTGEQYF.

V is TRBV18 and J is TRBJ2-2; TRBD1 might be the D (5 bases). In germline, CDR1 is KGHSH, CDR2 LQKENI. V lost 3 bases and J 3 bases, leaving 8 bases between the germline ends. The CDR3 loop spans 14 amino acids. The CDR3 DNA reads as TGTGCCAGCTCACCCACAGGTTACACCGGGGAGCTGTTTTTT. Translation: CASSPTGYTGELFF.

This clone was observed a single time. The chain has TRBV18 and TRBJ2-1, with 7 bases fitting TRBD2. In germline, CDR1 is KGHSH, CDR2 LQKENI. CDR3 length: 13 residues. With 2 bases clipped from V and 9 bases from J, the junction kept 4 bases outside the gene matches. The CDR3 reads CASSPMGEGEQFF. DNA of the CDR3: TGTGCCAGCTCACCAATGGGGGAGGGTGAGCAGTTCTTC.

The genes are TRBV18 and TRBJ2-2; TRBD2 aligns across 7 bases. Trimming cost V 4 bases and J 2 bases; bases outside gene matches: 7. The CDR3 consists of 16 residues. Germline CDR1 KGHSH, CDR2 LQKENI. As DNA, the CDR3 is TGTGCCAGCTCACGGGTCCTAGCGGAAAACACCGGGGAGCTGTTTTTT. It yields the protein CASSRVLAENTGELFF.

The rearrangement uses TRBV28 and TRBJ2-3; 13 nucleotides match TRBD2. CDR1 and CDR2 (germline): MDHEN, SYDVKM. CDR3 size: 16 residues. J lost 8 bases, V lost 3 bases, and 8 bases had no gene match. The CDR3 loop is CASSFRLLAGGSTQYF. The CDR3, as DNA: TGTGCCAGCAGTTTCCGCCTACTAGCGGGGGGGAGTACGCAGTATTTT.

The genes are TRBV3-1 (or the pseudogene TRBV3-2) and TRBJ2-3, with TRBD2 identical over 7 bases. Trimming removed 1 base from V and 11 bases from J; junction bases left unmatched: 18. In germline, CDR1 is LGHDT, CDR2 YNNKEL (reference sequence). The CDR3 has 17 amino acids. The CDR3 bases are TGTGCCAGCAGCCAAGCGAGCGGGACCATATCACTCGATCGGCAGTATTTT. It translates to CASSQASGTISLDRQYF.

The V and J genes are TRBV7-9 and TRBJ1-1; D not certain. The germline V gene encodes CDR1 SEHNR and CDR2 FQNEAQ (reference sequence). The length of the CDR3 is 13 residues. Trimming took 11 bases from V and 1 from J, leaving 14 bases between them. The CDR3 here is CAGLSWANTEAFF. The CDR3 nucleotides read TGTGCCGGACTCTCATGGGCGAACACTGAAGCTTTCTTT.

V usage is TRBV9 and J usage is TRBJ1-6; TRBD1 matches 8 bases. Germline assignment: CDR1 SGDLS and CDR2 YYNGEE. V dropped 4 bases and J dropped 9; count of bases not matched to a gene: 6. CDR3 length equals 14 residues. CDR3 region: CASSLDRGFSPLHF. CDR3 DNA: TGTGCCAGCAGCCTCGACAGGGGTTTTTCACCCCTCCACTTT.

The V gene is TRBV12-3 or TRBV12-4, the J gene TRBJ1-2; possibly TRBD1 for D (5 bases). The CDR3 consists of 12 residues. Trimming left V 3 bases short and J 14 bases short, with 16 bases between. The DNA for the CDR3 is TGTGCCAGCAGTTTCCAAGGGGTTGATTTTACCTTC. This gives the protein CASSFQGVDFTF.

This clone was seen a few times. The rearrangement joins TRBV11-1 to TRBJ1-2; D possibly corresponds to TRBD1 (6 bases). The V end was cut by 4 bases, the J end by 4 bases, with 13 bases between. The CDR3 runs 14 residues. Germline CDR1 reads SGHAT; CDR2 reads FQDESV (reference sequence). CDR3 amino acids: CASSSRGGGYGYTF. As DNA, the CDR3 is TGTGCCAGCAGCTCCAGGGGTGGTGGCTATGGCTACACCTTC.

The sample holds a few counts of this clone. This chain uses TRBV5-8 with TRBJ2-5; D remains unclear. The CDR3 has 11 amino acids. The germline V gene encodes CDR1 SGHTS and CDR2 YDEGEE. V was clipped by 6 bases and J by 5 bases, with 8 bases between them. The CDR3 loop is CASIIGETQYF. CDR3 DNA: TGTGCCAGCATCATCGGGGAGACCCAGTACTTC.

The chain uses TRBV4-1 and TRBJ2-7; 8 positions match TRBD2. The V segment lost 0 bases and the J segment 3 bases; nucleotides outside the gene matches: 10. The CDR3 extends over 17 amino acids. Germline CDR1 and CDR2: MGHRA and YSYEKL. The CDR3 protein is CASSQDAISGTFYEQYF. In DNA form, the CDR3 reads TGCGCCAGCAGCCAAGATGCGATTAGCGGGACATTCTACGAGCAGTACTTC.

The genes are TRBV12-3 or TRBV12-4 and TRBJ1-5; D is undetermined. V was trimmed by 5 bases and J by 7 bases, leaving 9 bases between them. CDR3 size: 12 residues. Here the CDR3 DNA reads TGTGCCAGCAGTGACCACAGCCAGCCCCAGCATTTT. Its translation: CASSDHSQPQHF.

The chain links TRBV5-4 to TRBJ2-2; D is possibly TRBD2 (6 bases). V was trimmed by 5 bases and J by 5 bases, leaving 13 bases between them. Germline values: CDR1 SGHNT, CDR2 YYREEE (reference sequence). This CDR3 region has 14 residues. This CDR3 is CASRRLGGTGELFF. The CDR3 DNA sequence: TGTGCCAGCAGACGACTAGGAGGAACCGGGGAGCTGTTTTTT.